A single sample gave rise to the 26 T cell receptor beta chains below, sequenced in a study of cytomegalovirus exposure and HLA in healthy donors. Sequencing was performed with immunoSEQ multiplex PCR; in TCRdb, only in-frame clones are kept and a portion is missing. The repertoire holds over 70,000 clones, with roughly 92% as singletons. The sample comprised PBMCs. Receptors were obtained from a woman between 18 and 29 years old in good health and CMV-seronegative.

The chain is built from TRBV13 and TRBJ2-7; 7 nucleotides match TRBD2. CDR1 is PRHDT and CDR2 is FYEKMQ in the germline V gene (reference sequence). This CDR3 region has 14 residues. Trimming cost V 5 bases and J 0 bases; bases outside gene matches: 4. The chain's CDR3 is CASSPRGSSYEQYF. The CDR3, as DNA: TGTGCCAGCAGCCCTCGCGGGAGCTCCTACGAGCAGTACTTC. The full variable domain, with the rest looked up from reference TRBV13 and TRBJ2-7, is AAGVIQSPRHLIKEKRETATLKCYPIPRHDTVYWYQQGPGQDPQFLISFYEKMQSDKGSIPDRFSAQQFSDYHSELNMSSLELGDSALYFCASSPRGSSYEQYFGPGTRLTVT.

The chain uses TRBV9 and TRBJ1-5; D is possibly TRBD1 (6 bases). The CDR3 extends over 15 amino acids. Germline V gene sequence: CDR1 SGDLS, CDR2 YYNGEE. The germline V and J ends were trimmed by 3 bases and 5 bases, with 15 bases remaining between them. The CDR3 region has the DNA TGTGCCAGCAGCGCAGGAGGGGGGGGGCATCAGCCCCAGCATTTT. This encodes CASSAGGGGHQPQHF. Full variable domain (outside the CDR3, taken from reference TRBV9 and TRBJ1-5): DSGVTQTPKHLITATGQRVTLRCSPRSGDLSVYWYQQSLDQGLQFLIQYYNGEERAKGNILERFSAQQFPDLHSELNLSSLELGDSALYFCASSAGGGGHQPQHFGDGTRLSIL.

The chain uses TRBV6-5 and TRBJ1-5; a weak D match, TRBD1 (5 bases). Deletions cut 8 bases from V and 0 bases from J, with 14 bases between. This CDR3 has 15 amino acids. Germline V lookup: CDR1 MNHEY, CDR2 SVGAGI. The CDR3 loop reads CASHPGRYSNQPQHF. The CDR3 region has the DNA TGTGCCAGCCACCCAGGGCGTTATAGCAATCAGCCCCAGCATTTT.

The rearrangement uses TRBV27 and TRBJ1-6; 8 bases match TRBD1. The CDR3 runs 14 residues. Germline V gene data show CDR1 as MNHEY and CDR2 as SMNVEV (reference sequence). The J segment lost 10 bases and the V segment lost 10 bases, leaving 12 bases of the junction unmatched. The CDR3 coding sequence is TGTGCCACCAGAAGACTCACAGGGGGGTCACCCCTCCACTTT. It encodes CATRRLTGGSPLHF.

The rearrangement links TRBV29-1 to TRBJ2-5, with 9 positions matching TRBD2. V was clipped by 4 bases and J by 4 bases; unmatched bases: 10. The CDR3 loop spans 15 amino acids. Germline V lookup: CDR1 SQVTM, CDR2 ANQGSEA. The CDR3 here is CSVAPSGALGETQYF. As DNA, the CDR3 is TGCAGCGTTGCGCCTAGCGGGGCCCTAGGAGAGACCCAGTACTTC.

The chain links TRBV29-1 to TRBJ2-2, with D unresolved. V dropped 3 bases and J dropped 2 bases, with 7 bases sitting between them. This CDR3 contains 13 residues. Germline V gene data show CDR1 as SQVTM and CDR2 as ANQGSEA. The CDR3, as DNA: TGCAGCGTTGATAGGAGCAACACCGGGGAGCTGTTTTTT. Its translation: CSVDRSNTGELFF.

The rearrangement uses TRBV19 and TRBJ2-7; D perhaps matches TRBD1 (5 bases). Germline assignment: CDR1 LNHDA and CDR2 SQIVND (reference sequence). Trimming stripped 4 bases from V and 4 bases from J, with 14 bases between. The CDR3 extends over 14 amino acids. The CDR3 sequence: CASSTGLGNYEQYF. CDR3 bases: TGTGCCAGTAGTACAGGGTTGGGGAATTACGAGCAGTACTTC.

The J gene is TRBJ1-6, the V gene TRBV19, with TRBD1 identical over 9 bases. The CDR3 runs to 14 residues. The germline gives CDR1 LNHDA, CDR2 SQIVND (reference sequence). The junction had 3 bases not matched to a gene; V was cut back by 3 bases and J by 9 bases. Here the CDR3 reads CASSMGTGSSPLHF. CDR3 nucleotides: TGTGCCAGTAGTATGGGGACAGGGAGTTCACCCCTCCACTTT. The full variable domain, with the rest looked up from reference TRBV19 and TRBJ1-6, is DGGITQSPKYLFRKEGQNVTLSCEQNLNHDAMYWYRQDPGQGLRLIYYSQIVNDFQKGDIAEGYSVSREKKESFPLTVTSAQKNPTAFYLCASSMGTGSSPLHFGNGTRLTVT.

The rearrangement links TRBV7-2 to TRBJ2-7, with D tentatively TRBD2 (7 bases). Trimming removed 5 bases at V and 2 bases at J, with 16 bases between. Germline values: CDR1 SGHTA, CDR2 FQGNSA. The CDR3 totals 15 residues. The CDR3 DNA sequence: TGTGCCAGCAGCCCCCTAGGGGGGGTTGCCTACGAGCAGTACTTC. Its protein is CASSPLGGVAYEQYF.

CDR3 bases: TGTGCCAGCAGTCTGGGGACTAGCGGTACCTACGAGCAGTACTTC. Its translation is CASSLGTSGTYEQYF. The rearrangement joins TRBV28 to TRBJ2-7; 11 nucleotides align to TRBD2. Losses at the gene ends were 5 bases for V and 2 bases for J; bases not matched to a gene: 5. There are 15 residues in the CDR3. CDR1 and CDR2 (germline): MDHEN, SYDVKM. The complete variable domain, with remaining parts taken from reference TRBV28 and TRBJ2-7, reads DVKVTQSSRYLVKRTGEKVFLECVQDMDHENMFWYRQDPGLGLRLIYFSYDVKMKEKGDIPEGYSVSREKKERFSLILESASTNQTSMYLCASSLGTSGTYEQYFGPGTRLTVT.

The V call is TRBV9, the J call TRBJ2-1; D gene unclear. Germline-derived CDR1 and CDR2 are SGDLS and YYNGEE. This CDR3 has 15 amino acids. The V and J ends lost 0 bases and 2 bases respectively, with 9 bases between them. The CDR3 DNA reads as TGTGCCAGCAGCGTAGAAGGAGCTACCTACAATGAGCAGTTCTTC. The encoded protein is CASSVEGATYNEQFF.

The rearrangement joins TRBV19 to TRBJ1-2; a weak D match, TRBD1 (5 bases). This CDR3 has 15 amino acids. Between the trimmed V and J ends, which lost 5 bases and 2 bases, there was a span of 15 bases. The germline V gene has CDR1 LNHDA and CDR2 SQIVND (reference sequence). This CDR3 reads CASSHGRTTNYGYTF. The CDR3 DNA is TGTGCCAGTAGTCATGGGAGGACAACGAACTATGGCTACACCTTC. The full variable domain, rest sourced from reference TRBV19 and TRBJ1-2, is DGGITQSPKYLFRKEGQNVTLSCEQNLNHDAMYWYRQDPGQGLRLIYYSQIVNDFQKGDIAEGYSVSREKKESFPLTVTSAQKNPTAFYLCASSHGRTTNYGYTFGSGTRLTVV.

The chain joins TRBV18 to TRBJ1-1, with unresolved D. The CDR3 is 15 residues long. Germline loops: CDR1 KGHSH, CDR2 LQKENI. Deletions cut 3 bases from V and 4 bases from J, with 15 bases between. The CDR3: CASSPNRNRGTEAFF. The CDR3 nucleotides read TGTGCCAGCTCACCCAACAGAAACCGGGGCACTGAAGCTTTCTTT.

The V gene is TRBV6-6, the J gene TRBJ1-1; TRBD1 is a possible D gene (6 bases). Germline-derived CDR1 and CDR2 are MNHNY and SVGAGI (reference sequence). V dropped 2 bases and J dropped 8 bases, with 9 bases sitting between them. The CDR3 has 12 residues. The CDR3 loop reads CASSYPDREAFF. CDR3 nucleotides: TGTGCCAGCAGTTACCCTGACAGGGAAGCTTTCTTT.

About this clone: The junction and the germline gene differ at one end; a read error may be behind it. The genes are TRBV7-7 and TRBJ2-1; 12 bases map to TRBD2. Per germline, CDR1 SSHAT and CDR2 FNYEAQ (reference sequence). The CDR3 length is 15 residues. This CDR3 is CASSPSGGATHEQFF. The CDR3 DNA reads TGTGCTAGCAGCCCTAGCGGGGGGGCTACGCATGAGCAGTTCTTC. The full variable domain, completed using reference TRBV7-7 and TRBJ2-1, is GAGVSQSPRYKVTKRGQDVTLRCDPISSHATLYWYQQALGQGPEFLTYFNYEAQPDKSGLPSDRFSAERPEGSISTLTIQRTEQRDSAMYRCASSPSGGATHEQFFGPGTRLTVL.

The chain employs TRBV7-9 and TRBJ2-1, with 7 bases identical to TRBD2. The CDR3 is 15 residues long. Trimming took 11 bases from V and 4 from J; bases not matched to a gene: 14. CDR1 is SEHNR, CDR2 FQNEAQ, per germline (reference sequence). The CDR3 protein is CAGRWASGIYNEQFF. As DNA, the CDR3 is TGTGCCGGCCGTTGGGCTAGCGGAATTTACAATGAGCAGTTCTTC.

CDR3 loop: CASSLGGARGETQYF. The CDR3 nucleotides are TGTGCCAGCAGCTTGGGCGGGGCCCGGGGAGAGACCCAGTACTTC. This chain links TRBV5-6 with TRBJ2-5; D might be TRBD2 (6 bases). Germline V gene sequence: CDR1 SGHDT, CDR2 YYEEEE. V gave up 0 bases and J gave up 4 bases, with 13 bases separating them. The CDR3 covers 15 residues. Full variable domain (remainder filled in from reference TRBV5-6 and TRBJ2-5): DAGVTQSPTHLIKTRGQQVTLRCSPKSGHDTVSWYQQALGQGPQFIFQYYEEEERQRGNFPDRFSGHQFPNYSSELNVNALLLGDSALYLCASSLGGARGETQYFGPGTRLLVL.

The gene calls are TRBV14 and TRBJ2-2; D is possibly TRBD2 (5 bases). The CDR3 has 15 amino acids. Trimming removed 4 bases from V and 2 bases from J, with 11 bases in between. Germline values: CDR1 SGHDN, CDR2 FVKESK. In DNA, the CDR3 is TGTGCCAGCAGCCTCCGCCGGGAAAACACCGGGGAGCTGTTTTTT. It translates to CASSLRRENTGELFF.

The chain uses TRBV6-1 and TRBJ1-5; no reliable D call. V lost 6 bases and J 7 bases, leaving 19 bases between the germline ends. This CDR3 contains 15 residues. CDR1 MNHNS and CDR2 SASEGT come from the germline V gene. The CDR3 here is CASSPHGPSGQPQHF. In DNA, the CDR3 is TGTGCCAGCAGCCCCCACGGCCCCAGCGGGCAGCCCCAGCATTTT.

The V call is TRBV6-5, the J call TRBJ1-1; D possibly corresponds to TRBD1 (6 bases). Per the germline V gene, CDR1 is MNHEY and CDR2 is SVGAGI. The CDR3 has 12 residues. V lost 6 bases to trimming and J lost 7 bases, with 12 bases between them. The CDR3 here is CASSRGQNEAFF. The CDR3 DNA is TGTGCCAGCAGCCGAGGACAGAATGAAGCTTTCTTT.

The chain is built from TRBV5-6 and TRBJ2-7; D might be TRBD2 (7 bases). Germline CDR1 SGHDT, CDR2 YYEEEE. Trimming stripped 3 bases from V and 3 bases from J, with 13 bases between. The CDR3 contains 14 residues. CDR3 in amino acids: CASSWGGGGYEQYF. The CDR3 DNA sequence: TGTGCCAGCAGCTGGGGAGGGGGAGGCTACGAGCAGTACTTC.

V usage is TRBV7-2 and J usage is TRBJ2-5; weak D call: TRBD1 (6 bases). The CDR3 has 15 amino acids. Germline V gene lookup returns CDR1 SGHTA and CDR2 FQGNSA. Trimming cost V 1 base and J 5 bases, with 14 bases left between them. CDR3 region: CASSLVRQGKETQYF. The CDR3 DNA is TGTGCCAGCAGCTTAGTTCGGCAGGGGAAGGAGACCCAGTACTTC. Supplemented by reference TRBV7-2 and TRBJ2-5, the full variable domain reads GAGVSQSPSNKVTEKGKDVELRCDPISGHTALYWYRQSLGQGLEFLIYFQGNSAPDKSGLPSDRFSAERTGGSVSTLTIQRTQQEDSAVYLCASSLVRQGKETQYFGPGTRLLVL.

The CDR3 loop is CASSSRTVETQYF. DNA of the CDR3: TGTGCCAGCAGCTCTAGGACAGTTGAGACCCAGTACTTC. The V gene is TRBV5-4, the J gene TRBJ2-5, with D maybe TRBD1 (6 bases). The V end was cut by 3 bases, the J end by 5 bases, with 11 bases between. The CDR3 covers 13 residues. From germline, CDR1 is SGHNT and CDR2 YYREEE (reference sequence).

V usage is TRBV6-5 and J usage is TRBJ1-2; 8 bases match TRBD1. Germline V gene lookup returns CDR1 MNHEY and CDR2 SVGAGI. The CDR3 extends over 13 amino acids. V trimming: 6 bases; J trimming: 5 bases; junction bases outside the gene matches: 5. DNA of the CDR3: TGTGCCAGCAGCGGGACAGGAAGTTATGGCTACACCTTC. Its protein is CASSGTGSYGYTF.

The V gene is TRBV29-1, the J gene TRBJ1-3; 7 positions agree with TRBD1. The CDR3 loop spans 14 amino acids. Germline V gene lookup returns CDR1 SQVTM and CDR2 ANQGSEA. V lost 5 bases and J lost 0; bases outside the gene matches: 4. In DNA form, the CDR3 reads TGCAGCGTTACCAGGGGGGACTCTGGAAACACCATATATTTT. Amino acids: CSVTRGDSGNTIYF.

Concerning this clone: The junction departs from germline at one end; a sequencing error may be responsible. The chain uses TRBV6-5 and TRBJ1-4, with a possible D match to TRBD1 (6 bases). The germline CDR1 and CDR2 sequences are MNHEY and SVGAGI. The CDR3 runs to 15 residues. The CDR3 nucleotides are TGTGCCAGCAGATACTCGGGGGCTTCGGGTGAAAAACTGTTTTTT. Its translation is CASRYSGASGEKLFF.